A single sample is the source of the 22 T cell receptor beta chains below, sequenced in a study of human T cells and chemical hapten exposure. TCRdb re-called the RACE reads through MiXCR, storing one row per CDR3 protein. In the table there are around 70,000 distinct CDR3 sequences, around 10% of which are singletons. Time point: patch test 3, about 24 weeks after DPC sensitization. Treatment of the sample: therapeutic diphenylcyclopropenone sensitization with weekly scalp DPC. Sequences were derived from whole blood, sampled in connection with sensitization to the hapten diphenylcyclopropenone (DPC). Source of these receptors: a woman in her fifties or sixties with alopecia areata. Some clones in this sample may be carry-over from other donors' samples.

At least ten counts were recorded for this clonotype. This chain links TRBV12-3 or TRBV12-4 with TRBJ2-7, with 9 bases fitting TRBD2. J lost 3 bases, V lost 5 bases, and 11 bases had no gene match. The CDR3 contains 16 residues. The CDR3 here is CASSPNSGSEYYEQYF. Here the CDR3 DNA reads TGTGCCAGCAGTCCTAATAGCGGGAGTGAGTACTACGAGCAGTACTTC.

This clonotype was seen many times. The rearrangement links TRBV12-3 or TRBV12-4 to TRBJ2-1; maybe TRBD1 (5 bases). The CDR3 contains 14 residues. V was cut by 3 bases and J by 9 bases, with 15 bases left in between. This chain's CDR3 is CASSFRSGASEQFF. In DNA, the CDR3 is TGTGCCAGCAGTTTTCGCTCTGGGGCTAGTGAGCAGTTCTTC.

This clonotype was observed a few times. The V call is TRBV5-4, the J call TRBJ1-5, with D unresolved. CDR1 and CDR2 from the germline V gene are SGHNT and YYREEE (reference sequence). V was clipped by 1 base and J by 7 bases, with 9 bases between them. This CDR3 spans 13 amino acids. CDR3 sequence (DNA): TGTGCCAGCAGCTTGACCCCCAGCCAGCCCCAGCATTTT. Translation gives CASSLTPSQPQHF.

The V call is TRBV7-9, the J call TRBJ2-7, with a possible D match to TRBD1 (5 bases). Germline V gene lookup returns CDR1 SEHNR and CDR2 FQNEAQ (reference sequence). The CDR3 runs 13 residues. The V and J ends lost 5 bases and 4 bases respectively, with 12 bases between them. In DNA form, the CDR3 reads TGTGCCAGCAGCCCGACAGTGCAATACGAGCAGTACTTC. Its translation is CASSPTVQYEQYF. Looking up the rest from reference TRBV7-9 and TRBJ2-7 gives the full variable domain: DTGVSQNPRHKITKRGQNVTFRCDPISEHNRLYWYRQTLGQGPEFLTYFQNEAQLEKSRLLSDRFSAERPKGSFSTLEIQRTEQGDSAMYLCASSPTVQYEQYFGPGTRLTVT.

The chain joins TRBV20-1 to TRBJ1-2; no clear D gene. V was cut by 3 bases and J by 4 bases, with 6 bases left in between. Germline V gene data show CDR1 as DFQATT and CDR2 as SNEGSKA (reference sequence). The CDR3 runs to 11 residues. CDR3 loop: CSARNLYGYTF. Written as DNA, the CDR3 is TGCAGTGCTAGGAATCTCTATGGCTACACCTTC.

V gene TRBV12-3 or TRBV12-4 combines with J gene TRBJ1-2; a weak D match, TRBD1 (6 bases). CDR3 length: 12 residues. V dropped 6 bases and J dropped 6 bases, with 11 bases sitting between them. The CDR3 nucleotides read TGTGCCAGCAGCCCACAGGGCGATGGCTACACCTTC. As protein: CASSPQGDGYTF.

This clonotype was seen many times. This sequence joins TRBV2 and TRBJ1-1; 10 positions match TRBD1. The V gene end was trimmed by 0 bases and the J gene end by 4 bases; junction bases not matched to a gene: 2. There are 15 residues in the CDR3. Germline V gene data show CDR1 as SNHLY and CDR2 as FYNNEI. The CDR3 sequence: CASSEARTGGTEAFF. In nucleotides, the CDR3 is TGTGCCAGCAGTGAAGCGAGGACAGGGGGCACTGAAGCTTTCTTT.

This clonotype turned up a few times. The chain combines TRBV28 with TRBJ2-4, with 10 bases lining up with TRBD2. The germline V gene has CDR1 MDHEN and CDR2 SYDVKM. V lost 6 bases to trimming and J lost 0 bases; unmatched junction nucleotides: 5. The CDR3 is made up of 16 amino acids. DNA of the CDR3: TGTGCCAGCAGCCCTCTAGCGGGAGCAGCCAAAAACATTCAGTACTTC. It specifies CASSPLAGAAKNIQYF.

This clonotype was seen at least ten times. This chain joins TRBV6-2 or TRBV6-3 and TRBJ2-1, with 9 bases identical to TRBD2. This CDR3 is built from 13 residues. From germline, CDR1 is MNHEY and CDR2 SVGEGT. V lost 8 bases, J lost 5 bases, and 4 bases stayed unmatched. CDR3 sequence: CASEAGGHNEQFF. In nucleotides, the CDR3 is TGTGCCAGCGAAGCGGGGGGCCACAATGAGCAGTTCTTC.

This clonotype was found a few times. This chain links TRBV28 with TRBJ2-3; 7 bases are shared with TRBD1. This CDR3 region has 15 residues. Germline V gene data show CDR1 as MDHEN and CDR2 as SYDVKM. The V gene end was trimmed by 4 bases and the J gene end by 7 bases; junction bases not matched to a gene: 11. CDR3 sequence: CASSSPTGSTYTQYF. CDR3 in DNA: TGTGCCAGCAGTTCCCCGACAGGGTCTACGTATACGCAGTATTTT. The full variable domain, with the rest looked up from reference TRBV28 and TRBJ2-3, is DVKVTQSSRYLVKRTGEKVFLECVQDMDHENMFWYRQDPGLGLRLIYFSYDVKMKEKGDIPEGYSVSREKKERFSLILESASTNQTSMYLCASSSPTGSTYTQYFGPGTRLTVL.

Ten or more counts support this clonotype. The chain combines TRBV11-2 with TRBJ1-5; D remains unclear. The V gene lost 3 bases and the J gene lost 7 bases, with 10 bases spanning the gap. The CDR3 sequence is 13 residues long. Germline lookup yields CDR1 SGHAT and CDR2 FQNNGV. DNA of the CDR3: TGTGCCAGCAGCTTTGGGCGAGACCAGCCCCAGCATTTT. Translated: CASSFGRDQPQHF.

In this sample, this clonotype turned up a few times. This chain's CDR3 is CASSRQGNSPLHF. CDR3 DNA: TGTGCCAGCAGTCGACAGGGTAATTCACCCCTCCACTTT. The chain carries TRBV6-2 or TRBV6-3 and TRBJ1-6, with 7 bases aligning to TRBD1. J gave up 6 bases and V 5 bases, and 1 base lay outside the gene matches. From germline, CDR1 is MNHEY and CDR2 SVGEGT. The CDR3 totals 13 residues.

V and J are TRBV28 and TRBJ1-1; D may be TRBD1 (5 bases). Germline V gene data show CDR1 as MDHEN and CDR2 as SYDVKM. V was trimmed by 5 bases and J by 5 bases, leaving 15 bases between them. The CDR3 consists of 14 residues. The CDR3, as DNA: TGTGCCAGCAGTCCTGACAAGGGGCGGACTGAAGCTTTCTTT. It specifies CASSPDKGRTEAFF.

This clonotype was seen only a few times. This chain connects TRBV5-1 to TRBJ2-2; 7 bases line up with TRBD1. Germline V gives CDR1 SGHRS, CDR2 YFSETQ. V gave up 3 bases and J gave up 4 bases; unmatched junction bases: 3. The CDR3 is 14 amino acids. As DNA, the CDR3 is TGCGCCAGCAGCTGGGACAGCACCACCGGGGAGCTGTTTTTT. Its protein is CASSWDSTTGELFF. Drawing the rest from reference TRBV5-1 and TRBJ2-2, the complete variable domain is KAGVTQTPRYLIKTRGQQVTLSCSPISGHRSVSWYQQTPGQGLQFLFEYFSETQRNKGNFPGRFSGRQFSNSRSEMNVSTLELGDSALYLCASSWDSTTGELFFGEGSRLTVL.

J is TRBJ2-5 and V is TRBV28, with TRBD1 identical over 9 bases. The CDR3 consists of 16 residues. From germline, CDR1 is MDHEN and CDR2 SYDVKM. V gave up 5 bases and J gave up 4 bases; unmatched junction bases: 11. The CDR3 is CASSPTQGARRETQYF. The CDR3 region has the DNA TGTGCCAGCAGTCCAACACAGGGGGCGAGAAGAGAGACCCAGTACTTC. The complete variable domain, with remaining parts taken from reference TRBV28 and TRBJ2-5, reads DVKVTQSSRYLVKRTGEKVFLECVQDMDHENMFWYRQDPGLGLRLIYFSYDVKMKEKGDIPEGYSVSREKKERFSLILESASTNQTSMYLCASSPTQGARRETQYFGPGTRLLVL.

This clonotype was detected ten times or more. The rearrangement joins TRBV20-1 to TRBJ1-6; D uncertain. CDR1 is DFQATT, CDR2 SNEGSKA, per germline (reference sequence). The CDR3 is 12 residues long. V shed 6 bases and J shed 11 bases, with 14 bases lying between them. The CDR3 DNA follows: TGCAGTGCCTGGACCACCGGGGCACCCCTCCACTTT. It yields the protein CSAWTTGAPLHF.

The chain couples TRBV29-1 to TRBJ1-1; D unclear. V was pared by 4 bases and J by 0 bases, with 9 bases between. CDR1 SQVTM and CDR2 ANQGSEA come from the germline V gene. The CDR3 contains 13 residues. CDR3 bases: TGCAGCGTTGTTACCTGGCTGAACACTGAAGCTTTCTTT. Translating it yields CSVVTWLNTEAFF. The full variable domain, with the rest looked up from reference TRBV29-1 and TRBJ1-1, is SAVISQKPSRDICQRGTSLTIQCQVDSQVTMMFWYRQQPGQSLTLIATANQGSEATYESGFVIDKFPISRPNLTFSTLTVSNMSPEDSSIYLCSVVTWLNTEAFFGQGTRLTVV.

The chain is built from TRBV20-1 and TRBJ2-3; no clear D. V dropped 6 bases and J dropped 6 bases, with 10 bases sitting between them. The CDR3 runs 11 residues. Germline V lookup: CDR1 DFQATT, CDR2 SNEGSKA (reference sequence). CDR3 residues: CSAILEDTQYF. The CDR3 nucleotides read TGCAGTGCAATACTGGAGGATACGCAGTATTTT.

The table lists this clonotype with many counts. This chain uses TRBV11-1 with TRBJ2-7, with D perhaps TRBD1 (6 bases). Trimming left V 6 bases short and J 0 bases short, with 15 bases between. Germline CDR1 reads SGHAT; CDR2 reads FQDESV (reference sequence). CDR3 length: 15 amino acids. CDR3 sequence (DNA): TGTGCCAGCAGACGTAACCGGGACAACTCCTACGAGCAGTACTTC. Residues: CASRRNRDNSYEQYF.

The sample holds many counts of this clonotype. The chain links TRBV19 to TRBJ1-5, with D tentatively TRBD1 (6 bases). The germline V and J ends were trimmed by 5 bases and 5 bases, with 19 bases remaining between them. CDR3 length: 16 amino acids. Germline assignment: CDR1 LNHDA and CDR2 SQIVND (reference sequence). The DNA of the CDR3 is TGTGCCAGTAGTTTACCACACAGGGTAGCGGATCAGCCCCAGCATTTT. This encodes CASSLPHRVADQPQHF.

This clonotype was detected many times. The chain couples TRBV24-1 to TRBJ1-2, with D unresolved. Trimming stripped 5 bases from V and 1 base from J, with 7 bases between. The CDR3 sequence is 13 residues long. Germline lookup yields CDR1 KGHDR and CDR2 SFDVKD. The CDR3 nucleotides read TGTGCCACCAGTGGAAAGGGTAACTATGGCTACACCTTC. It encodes CATSGKGNYGYTF.

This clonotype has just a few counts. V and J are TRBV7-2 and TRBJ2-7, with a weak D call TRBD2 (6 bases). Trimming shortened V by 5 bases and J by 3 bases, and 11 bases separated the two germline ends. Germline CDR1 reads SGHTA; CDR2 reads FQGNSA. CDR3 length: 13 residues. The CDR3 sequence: CASSTRTNYEQYF. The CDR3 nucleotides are TGTGCCAGCAGCACTAGGACTAACTACGAGCAGTACTTC.